This record covers a single T cell receptor beta chain. Its antigen is still unknown. Germline loops: CDR1 SGHDT, CDR2 YYEEEE. The CDR3 length is 14 residues. V was shortened by 4 bases and J by 0 bases, with 9 bases between the two germline ends. Only in-frame clones appear in the TCRdb table, and some are missing; sequencing was by immunoSEQ multiplex PCR. The sample has a few hundred thousand clones; over 75% are singletons. This sample is drawn from a study of Ad26.COV2.S vaccination and SARS-CoV-2 variants. For the study at large: Administration of Ad26.COV2.S was intramuscular, either once or twice 56 days apart. Study observations and caveats: Those who received vaccine or placebo ended up with similar non-spike TCR breadth. CD8+ and CD4+ T cells specific for spike reportedly responded with substantial breadth after vaccination. Ad26.COV2.S recipients had broader spike-specific TCRs (P = 0.0014).

Sample treatment: around 19 received Ad26.COV2.S at low or high dose, single or two shots; several received placebo; per-sample allocation not given. Repertoires come from day 63 after the first vaccine or placebo injection. The J gene is TRBJ2-3, the V gene TRBV5-6, with D hard to call. This receptor was obtained from a person between 18 and 59 years old who received the Ad26.COV2.S COVID-19 vaccine or a placebo. Sequencing was performed on peripheral blood, taken in a trial of Ad26.COV2.S vaccine versus placebo. This chain's CDR3 is CASSLRRSTDTQYF. Written as DNA, the CDR3 is TGTGCCAGCAGCCTCCGACGCAGCACAGATACGCAGTATTTT.